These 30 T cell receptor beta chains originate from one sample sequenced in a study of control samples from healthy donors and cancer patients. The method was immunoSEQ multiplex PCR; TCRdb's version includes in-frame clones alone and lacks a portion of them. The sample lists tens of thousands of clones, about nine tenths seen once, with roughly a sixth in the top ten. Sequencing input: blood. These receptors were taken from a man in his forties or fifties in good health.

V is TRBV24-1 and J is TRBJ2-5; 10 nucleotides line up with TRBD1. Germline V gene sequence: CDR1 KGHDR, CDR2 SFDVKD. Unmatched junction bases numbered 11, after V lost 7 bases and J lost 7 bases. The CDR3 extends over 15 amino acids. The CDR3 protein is CATSPSGTGVVTQYF. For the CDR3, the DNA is TGTGCCACCAGCCCCTCTGGGACAGGGGTGGTGACCCAGTACTTC.

The chain's CDR3 is CASSPQGQGGFYGYTF. DNA for the CDR3: TGTGCCAGCAGCCCCCAGGGCCAGGGAGGATTTTATGGCTACACCTTC. The chain employs TRBV5-6 and TRBJ1-2; possibly TRBD1 for D (5 bases). Looked up from germline, CDR1 is SGHDT and CDR2 is YYEEEE. Trimming pared 4 bases from V and 5 bases from J, leaving 21 bases between. The CDR3 consists of 16 residues.

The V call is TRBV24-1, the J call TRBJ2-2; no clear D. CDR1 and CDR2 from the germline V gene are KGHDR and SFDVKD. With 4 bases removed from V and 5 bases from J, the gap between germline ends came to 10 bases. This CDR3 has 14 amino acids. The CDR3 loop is CATSDPGYTGELFF. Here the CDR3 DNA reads TGTGCCACCAGTGACCCCGGGTATACCGGGGAGCTGTTTTTT.

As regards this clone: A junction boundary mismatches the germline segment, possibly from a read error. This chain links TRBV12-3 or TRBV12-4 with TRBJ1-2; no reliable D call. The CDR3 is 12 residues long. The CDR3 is CASSFFNSGYTF. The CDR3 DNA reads TGTGCCAGCAGTTTCTTTAACTCTGGCTACACCTTC.

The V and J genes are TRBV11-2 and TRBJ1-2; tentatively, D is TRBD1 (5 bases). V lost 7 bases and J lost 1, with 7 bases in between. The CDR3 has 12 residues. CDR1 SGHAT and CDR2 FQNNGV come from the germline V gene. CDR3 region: CASKGRNYGYTF. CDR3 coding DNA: TGTGCCAGCAAGGGACGTAACTATGGCTACACCTTC.

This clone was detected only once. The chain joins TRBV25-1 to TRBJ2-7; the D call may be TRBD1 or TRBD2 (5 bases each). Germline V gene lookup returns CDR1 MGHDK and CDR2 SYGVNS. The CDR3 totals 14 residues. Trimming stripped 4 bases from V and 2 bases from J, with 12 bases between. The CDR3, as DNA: TGTGCCAGCAGTGCGGAGGTGGGGGCCTACGAGCAGTACTTC. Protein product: CASSAEVGAYEQYF.

The CDR3, as DNA: TGTGCCAGCAGCGCGGACGGCCTCTCCTATAATTCACCCCTCCACTTT. The encoded protein is CASSADGLSYNSPLHF. The chain is built from TRBV5-5 and TRBJ1-6; D is unclear. Trimming removed 4 bases from V and 0 bases from J, with 11 bases in between. This CDR3 is built from 16 residues. Germline V CDR1 and CDR2: SGHKS, YYEKEE (reference sequence).

CDR3 amino acids: CAWRLSGRLSNTIYF. In DNA form, the CDR3 reads TGTGCCTGGAGACTCTCCGGACGGCTGTCAAACACCATATATTTT. The gene calls are TRBV30 and TRBJ1-3; D is ambiguous. Per germline, CDR1 GTSNPN and CDR2 SVGIG (reference sequence). This CDR3 has 15 amino acids. The ends were cut back, 3 bases at V and 6 bases at J, with 18 bases in the middle.

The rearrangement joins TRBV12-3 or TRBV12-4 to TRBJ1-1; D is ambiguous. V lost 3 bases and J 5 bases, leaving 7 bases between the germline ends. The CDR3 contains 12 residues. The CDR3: CASSLGKTEAFF. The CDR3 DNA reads TGTGCCAGCAGTTTGGGGAAAACTGAAGCTTTCTTT.

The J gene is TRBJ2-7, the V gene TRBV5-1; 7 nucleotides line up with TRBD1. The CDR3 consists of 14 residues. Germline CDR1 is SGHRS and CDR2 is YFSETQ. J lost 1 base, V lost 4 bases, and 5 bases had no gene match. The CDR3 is CASSPWTGSYEQYF. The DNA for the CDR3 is TGCGCCAGCAGCCCCTGGACAGGATCCTACGAGCAGTACTTC.

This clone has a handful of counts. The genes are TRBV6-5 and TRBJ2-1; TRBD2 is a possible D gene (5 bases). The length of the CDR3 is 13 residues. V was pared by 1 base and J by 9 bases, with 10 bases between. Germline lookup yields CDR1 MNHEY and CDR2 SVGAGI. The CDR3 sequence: CASSYWKGGEQFF. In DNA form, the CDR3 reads TGTGCCAGCAGTTACTGGAAAGGAGGTGAGCAGTTCTTC.

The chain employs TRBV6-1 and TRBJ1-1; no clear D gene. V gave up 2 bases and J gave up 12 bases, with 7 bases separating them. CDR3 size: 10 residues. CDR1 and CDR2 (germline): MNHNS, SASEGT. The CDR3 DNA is TGTGCCAGCAGTGAAAAGTCCACTTTCTTT. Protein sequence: CASSEKSTFF.

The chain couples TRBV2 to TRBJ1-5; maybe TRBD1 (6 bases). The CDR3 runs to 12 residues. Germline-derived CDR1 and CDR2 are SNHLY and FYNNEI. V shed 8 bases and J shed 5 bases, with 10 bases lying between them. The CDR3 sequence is CASRNRDQPQHF. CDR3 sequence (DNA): TGTGCCAGCCGGAACAGGGATCAGCCCCAGCATTTT.

CDR3: CASSLARGRGNTIYF. Written as DNA, the CDR3 is TGTGCCAGCAGCTTAGCGAGGGGGCGAGGAAACACCATATATTTT. V gene TRBV7-6 combines with J gene TRBJ1-3; TRBD1 matches 7 bases. Germline V lookup: CDR1 SGHVS, CDR2 FNYEAQ. The CDR3 runs to 15 residues. V shed 0 bases, J shed 4 bases, and the junction held 3 bases outside the gene matches.

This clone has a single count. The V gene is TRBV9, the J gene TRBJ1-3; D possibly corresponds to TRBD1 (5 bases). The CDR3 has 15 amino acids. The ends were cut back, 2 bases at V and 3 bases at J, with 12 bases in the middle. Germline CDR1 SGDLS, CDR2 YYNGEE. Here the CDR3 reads CASSVQGRIGNTIYF. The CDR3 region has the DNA TGTGCCAGCAGCGTCCAGGGCAGAATTGGAAACACCATATATTTT.

CDR3 sequence: CSVASTGKAFF. CDR3 DNA sequence: TGCAGCGTCGCTTCGACAGGGAAAGCTTTCTTT. This rearrangement joins TRBV29-1 to TRBJ1-1; TRBD1 matches 7 bases. Germline CDR1 SQVTM, CDR2 ANQGSEA. This CDR3 region has 11 residues. Germline trimming cut 6 bases from V and 9 bases from J; bases unmatched to any gene: 7.

The CDR3 loop is CASTLRRNTEAFF. CDR3 nucleotides: TGTGCCAGCACCCTCAGACGGAACACTGAAGCTTTCTTT. V gene TRBV6-6 combines with J gene TRBJ1-1; D remains ambiguous. The V gene's germline CDR1 is MNHNY and CDR2 SVGAGI (reference sequence). This CDR3 region has 13 residues. Trimming cost V 7 bases and J 1 base, with 10 bases left between them.

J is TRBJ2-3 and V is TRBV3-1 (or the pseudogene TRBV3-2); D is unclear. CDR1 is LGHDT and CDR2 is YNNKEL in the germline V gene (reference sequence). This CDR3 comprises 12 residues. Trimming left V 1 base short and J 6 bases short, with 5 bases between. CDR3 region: CASSQVVDTQYF. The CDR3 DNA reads TGTGCCAGCAGCCAAGTCGTGGATACGCAGTATTTT.

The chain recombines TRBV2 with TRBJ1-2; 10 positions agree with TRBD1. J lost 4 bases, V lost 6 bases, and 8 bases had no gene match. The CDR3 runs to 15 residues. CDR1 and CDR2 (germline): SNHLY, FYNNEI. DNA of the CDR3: TGTGCCAGCAGGTTGACAGGGGGCGATAGCTATGGCTACACCTTC. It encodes CASRLTGGDSYGYTF.

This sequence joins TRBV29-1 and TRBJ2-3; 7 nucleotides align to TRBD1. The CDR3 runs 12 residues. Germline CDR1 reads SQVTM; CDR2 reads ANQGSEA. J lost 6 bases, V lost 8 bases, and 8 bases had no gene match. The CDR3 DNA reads TGCAGCCAGACAGGGACAAGTGATACGCAGTATTTT. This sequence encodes CSQTGTSDTQYF.

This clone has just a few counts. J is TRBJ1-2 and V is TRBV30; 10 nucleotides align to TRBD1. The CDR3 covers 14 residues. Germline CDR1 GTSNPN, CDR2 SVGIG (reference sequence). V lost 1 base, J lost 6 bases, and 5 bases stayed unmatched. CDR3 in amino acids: CAWSADRGRNGYTF. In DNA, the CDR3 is TGTGCCTGGAGTGCTGACAGGGGGCGAAATGGCTACACCTTC. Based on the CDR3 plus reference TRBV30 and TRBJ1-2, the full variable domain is SQTIHQWPATLVQPVGSPLSLECTVEGTSNPNLYWYRQAAGRGLQLLFYSVGIGQISSEVPQNLSASRPQDRQFILSSKKLLLSDSGFYLCAWSADRGRNGYTFGSGTRLTVV.

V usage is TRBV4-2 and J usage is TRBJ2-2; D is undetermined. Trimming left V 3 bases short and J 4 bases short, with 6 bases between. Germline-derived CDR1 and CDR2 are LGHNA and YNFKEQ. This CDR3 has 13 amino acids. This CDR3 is CASSHLSTGELFF. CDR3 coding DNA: TGTGCCAGCAGCCACCTTAGCACCGGGGAGCTGTTTTTT.

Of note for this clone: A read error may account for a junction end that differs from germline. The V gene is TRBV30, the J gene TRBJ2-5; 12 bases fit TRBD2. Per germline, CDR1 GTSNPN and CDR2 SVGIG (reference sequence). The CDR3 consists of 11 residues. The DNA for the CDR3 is TGTGCCGCCGGGACTAGCGGGCCGGTCGACTTC. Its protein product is CAAGTSGPVDF.

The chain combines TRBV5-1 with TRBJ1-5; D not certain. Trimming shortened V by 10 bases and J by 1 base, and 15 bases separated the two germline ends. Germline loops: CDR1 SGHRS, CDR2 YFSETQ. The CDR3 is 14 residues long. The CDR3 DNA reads TGCGCCTCCTCGACGGGTGCGAGCAATCAGCCCCAGCATTTT. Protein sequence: CASSTGASNQPQHF.

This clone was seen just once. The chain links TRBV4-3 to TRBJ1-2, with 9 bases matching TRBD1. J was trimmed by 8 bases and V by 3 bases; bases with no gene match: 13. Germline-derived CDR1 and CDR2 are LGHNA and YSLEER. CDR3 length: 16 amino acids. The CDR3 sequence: CASSQLPGQGEKGYTF. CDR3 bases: TGCGCCAGCAGCCAGCTCCCGGGACAGGGTGAGAAGGGCTACACCTTC.

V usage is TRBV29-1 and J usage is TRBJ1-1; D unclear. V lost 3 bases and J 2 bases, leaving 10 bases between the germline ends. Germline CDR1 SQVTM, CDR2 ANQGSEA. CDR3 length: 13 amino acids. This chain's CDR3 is CSVDPGINTEAFF. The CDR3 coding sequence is TGCAGCGTTGACCCCGGGATCAACACTGAAGCTTTCTTT.

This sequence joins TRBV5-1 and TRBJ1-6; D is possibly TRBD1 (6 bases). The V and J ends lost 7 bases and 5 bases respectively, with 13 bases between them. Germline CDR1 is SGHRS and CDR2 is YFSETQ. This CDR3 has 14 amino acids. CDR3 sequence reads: CASGTGQNNSPLHF. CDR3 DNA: TGCGCCAGCGGAACCGGACAGAATAATTCACCCCTCCACTTT.

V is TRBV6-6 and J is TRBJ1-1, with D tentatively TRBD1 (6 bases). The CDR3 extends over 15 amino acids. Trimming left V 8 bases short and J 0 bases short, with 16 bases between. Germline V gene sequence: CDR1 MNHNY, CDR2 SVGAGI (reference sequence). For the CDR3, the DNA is TGTGCCAGCGGAAAGGGGGACCTCATGAACACTGAAGCTTTCTTT. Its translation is CASGKGDLMNTEAFF.

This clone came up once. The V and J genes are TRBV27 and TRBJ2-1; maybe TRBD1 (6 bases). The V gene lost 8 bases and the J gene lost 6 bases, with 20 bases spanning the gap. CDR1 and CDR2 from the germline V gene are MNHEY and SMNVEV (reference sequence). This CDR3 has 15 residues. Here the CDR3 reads CASGRYTGLTNEQFF. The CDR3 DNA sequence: TGTGCCAGCGGACGTTATACAGGGCTCACCAATGAGCAGTTCTTC.

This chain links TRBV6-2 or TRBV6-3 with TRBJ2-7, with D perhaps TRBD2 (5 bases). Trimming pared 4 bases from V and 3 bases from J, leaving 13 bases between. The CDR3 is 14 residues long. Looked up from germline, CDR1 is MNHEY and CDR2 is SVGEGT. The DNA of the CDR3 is TGTGCCAGCAGTTGGGGTCGGGATAACTACGAGCAGTACTTC. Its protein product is CASSWGRDNYEQYF.